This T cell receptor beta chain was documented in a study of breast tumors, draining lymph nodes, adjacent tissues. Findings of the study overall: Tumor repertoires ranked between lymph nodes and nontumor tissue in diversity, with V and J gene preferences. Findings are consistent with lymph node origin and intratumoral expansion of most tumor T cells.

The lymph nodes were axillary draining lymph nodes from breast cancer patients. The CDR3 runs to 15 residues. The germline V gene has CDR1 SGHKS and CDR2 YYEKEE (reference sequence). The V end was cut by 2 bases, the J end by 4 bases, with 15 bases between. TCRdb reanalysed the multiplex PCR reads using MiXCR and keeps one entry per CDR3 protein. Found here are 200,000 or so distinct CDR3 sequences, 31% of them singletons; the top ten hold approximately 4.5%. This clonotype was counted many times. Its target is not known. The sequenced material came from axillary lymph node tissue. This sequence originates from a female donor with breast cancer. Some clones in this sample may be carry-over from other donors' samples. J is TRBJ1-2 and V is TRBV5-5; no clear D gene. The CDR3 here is CASSLGQPFPYGYTF. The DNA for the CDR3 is TGTGCCAGCAGCTTAGGGCAGCCCTTTCCCTATGGCTACACCTTC.